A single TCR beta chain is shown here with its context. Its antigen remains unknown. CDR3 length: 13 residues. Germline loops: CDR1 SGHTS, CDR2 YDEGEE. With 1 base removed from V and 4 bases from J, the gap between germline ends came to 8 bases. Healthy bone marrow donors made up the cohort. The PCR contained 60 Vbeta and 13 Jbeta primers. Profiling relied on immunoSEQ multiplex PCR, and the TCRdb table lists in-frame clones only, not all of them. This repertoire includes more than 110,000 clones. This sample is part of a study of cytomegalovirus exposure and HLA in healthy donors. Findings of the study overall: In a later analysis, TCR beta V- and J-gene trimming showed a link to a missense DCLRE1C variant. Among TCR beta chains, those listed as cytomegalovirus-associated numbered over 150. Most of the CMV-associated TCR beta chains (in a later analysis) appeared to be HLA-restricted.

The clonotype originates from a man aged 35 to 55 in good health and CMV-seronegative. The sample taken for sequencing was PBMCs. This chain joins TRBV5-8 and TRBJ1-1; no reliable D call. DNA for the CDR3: TGTGCCAGCAGCTTGTGGGGAGGCACTGAAGCTTTCTTT. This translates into CASSLWGGTEAFF.